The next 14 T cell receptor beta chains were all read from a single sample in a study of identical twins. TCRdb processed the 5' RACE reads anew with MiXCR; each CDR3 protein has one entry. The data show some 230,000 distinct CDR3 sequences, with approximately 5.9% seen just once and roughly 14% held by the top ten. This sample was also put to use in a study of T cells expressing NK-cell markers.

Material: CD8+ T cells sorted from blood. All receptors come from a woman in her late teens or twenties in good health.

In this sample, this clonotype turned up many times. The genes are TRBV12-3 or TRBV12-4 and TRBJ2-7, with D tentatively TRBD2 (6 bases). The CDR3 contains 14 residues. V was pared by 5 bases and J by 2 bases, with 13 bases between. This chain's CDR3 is CASSPDWGAYEQYF. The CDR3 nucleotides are TGTGCCAGCAGTCCGGACTGGGGGGCCTACGAGCAGTACTTC.

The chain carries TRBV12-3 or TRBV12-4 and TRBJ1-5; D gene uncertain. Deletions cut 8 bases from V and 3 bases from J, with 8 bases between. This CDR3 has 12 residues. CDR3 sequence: CASGYNNQPQHF. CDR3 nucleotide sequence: TGTGCCAGCGGATACAACAATCAGCCCCAGCATTTT.

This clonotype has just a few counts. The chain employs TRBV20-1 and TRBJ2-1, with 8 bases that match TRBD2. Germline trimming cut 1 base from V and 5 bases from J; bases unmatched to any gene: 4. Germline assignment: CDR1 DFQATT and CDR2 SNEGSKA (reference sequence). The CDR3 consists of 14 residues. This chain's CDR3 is CSARGLAKNNEQFF. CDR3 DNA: TGCAGTGCTAGAGGACTAGCGAAAAACAATGAGCAGTTCTTC.

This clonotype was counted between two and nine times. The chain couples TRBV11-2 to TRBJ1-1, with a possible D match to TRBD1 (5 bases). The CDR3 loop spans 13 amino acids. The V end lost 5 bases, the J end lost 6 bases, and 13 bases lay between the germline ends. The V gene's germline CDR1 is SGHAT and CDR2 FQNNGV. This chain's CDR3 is CASSPEGFPEAFF. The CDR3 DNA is TGTGCCAGCAGCCCCGAGGGGTTCCCTGAAGCTTTCTTT.

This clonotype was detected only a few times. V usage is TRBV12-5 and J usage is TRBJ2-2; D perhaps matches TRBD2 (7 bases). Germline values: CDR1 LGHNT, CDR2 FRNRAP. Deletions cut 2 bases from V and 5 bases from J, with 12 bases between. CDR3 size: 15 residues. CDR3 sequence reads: CASGLRRGATGELFF. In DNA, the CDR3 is TGTGCTAGTGGTTTGCGTCGGGGGGCTACCGGGGAGCTGTTTTTT.

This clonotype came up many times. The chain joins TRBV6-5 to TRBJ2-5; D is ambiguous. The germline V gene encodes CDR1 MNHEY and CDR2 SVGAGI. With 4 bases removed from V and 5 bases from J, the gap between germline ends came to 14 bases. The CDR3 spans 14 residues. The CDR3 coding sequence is TGTGCCAGCAGTTTGGACCAAGCCGGGGAGACCCAGTACTTC. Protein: CASSLDQAGETQYF.

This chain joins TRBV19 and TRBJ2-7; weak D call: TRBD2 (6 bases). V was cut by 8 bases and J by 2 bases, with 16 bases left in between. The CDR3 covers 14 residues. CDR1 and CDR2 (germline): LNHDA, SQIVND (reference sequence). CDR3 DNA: TGTGCCAGTGGCCCCGGGACTCTTACCTACGAGCAGTACTTC. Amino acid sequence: CASGPGTLTYEQYF.

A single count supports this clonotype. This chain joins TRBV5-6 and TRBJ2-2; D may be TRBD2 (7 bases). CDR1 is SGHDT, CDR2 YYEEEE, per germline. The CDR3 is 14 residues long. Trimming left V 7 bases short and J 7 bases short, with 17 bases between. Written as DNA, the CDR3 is TGTGCCAGCTCCCCCGGGGGGCCCAGCGGGGAGCTGTTTTTT. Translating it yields CASSPGGPSGELFF.

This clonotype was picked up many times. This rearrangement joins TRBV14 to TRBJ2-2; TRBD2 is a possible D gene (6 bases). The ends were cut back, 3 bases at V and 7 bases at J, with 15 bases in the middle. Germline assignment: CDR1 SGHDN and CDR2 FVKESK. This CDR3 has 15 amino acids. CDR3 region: CASSHPGERIGELFF. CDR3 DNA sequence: TGTGCCAGCAGCCATCCGGGGGAGAGAATCGGGGAGCTGTTTTTT.

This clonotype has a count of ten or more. CDR3 sequence (DNA): TGTGCCAGCAGCTTAGCCTTCGGGAGCACAGATACGCAGTATTTT. Its translation: CASSLAFGSTDTQYF. The V gene is TRBV7-9, the J gene TRBJ2-3; the D is unclear. Germline CDR1 is SEHNR and CDR2 is FQNEAQ (reference sequence). The V gene lost 0 bases and the J gene lost 0 bases, with 7 bases spanning the gap. The CDR3 length is 15 residues.

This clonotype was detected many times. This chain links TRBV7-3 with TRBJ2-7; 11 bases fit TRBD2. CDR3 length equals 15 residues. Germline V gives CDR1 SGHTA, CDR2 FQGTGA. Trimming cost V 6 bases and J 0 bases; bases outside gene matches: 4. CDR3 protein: CASRYTSGGSYEQYF. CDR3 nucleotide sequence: TGTGCCAGCAGGTACACTAGCGGGGGCTCCTACGAGCAGTACTTC.

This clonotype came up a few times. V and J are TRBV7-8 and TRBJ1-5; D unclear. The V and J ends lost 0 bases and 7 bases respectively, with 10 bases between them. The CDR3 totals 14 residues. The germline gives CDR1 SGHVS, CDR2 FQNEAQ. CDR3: CASSLALMGQPQHF. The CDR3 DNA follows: TGTGCCAGCAGCTTAGCCCTTATGGGGCAGCCCCAGCATTTT.

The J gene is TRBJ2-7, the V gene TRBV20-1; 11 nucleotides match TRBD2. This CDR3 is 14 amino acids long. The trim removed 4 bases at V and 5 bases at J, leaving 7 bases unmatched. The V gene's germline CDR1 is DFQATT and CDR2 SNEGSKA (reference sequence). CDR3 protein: CSATTSGSKHEQYF. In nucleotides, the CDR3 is TGCAGTGCTACCACTAGCGGGAGTAAACACGAGCAGTACTTC.

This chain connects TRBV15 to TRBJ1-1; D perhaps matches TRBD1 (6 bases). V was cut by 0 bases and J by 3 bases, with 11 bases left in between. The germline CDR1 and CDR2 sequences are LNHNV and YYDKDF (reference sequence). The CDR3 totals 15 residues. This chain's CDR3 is CATSRDSYRDTEAFF. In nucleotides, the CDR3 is TGTGCCACCAGCAGAGATTCGTACAGGGACACTGAAGCTTTCTTT.